The next 2 T cell receptor beta chains were all read from a single sample in a study of blood T cell repertoires in COVID-19 (dated by TCRdb to the early 2020s). Libraries came from the immunoSEQ multiplex PCR assay. This immuneACCESS table, as held by TCRdb, lists in-frame sequences with V and J called but not all clones. Of the missing ones, under half trace to an unresolved V gene in checked studies; the others have no known cause. The sample profile shows a few hundred thousand clones; 85% to 90% of them were found once. The ten largest account for 8% to 13% of the sample. Source material: PBMCs or T cells enriched from blood (not recorded which). All receptors derive from a woman under 30 who had recovered from COVID-19.

The J gene is TRBJ1-3, the V gene TRBV18; D not certain. The CDR3 runs to 14 residues. In germline, CDR1 is KGHSH, CDR2 LQKENI. The V and J ends lost 3 bases and 0 bases respectively, with 6 bases between them. CDR3 nucleotide sequence: TGTGCCAGCTCACCCGGGTCCTCTGGAAACACCATATATTTT. It translates to CASSPGSSGNTIYF. Full variable domain (remainder filled in from reference TRBV18 and TRBJ1-3): NAGVMQNPRHLVRRRGQEARLRCSPMKGHSHVYWYRQLPEEGLKFMVYLQKENIIDESGMPKERFSAEFPKEGPSILRIQQVVRGDSAAYFCASSPGSSGNTIYFGEGSWLTVV.

The V and J genes are TRBV9 and TRBJ1-2; 7 positions match TRBD1. Germline assignment: CDR1 SGDLS and CDR2 YYNGEE. The CDR3 spans 16 residues. V dropped 3 bases and J dropped 3; count of bases not matched to a gene: 11. The DNA of the CDR3 is TGTGCCAGCAGCGACGGAGGGGGCTCTTTTTACTATGGCTACACCTTC. Protein sequence: CASSDGGGSFYYGYTF.